A selection of T cell receptor beta chains follows, all from one sample in a study of blood T cell repertoires in COVID-19. The method was immunoSEQ multiplex PCR; TCRdb's version includes in-frame clones alone and lacks a portion of them. Found here are fewer than 100,000 clones, about 87% of them singletons; the top ten hold approximately 15%. The source material was peripheral blood. Every receptor here comes from a human donor in a cohort sampled during active COVID-19. Both conserved end residues are part of each CDR3. Each record gives: J gene, V gene, CDR3 protein.

J: TRBJ2-5; V: TRBV14; CDR3: CASSQVGLAGGQTQYF
J: TRBJ1-2; V: TRBV30; CDR3: CAWSGTRGGALRGYTF
J: TRBJ2-7; V: TRBV6-2/TRBV6-3; CDR3: CASSGTGYREQYF
J: TRBJ2-1; V: TRBV11-2; CDR3: CASSIGLATYNEQFF
J: TRBJ2-6; V: TRBV6-6; CDR3: CASSHRSDRDIYPPSGANVLTF
J: TRBJ2-7; V: TRBV5-4; CDR3: CASSPTEPVHEQYF
J: TRBJ2-4; V: TRBV6-2/TRBV6-3; CDR3: CASSLSVAYAFSKNIQYF
J: TRBJ2-3; V: TRBV15; CDR3: CATSRATSTDTQYF
J: TRBJ1-6; V: TRBV28; CDR3: CASSLETGGAGSPLHF
J: TRBJ2-5; V: TRBV11-2; CDR3: CASSLVYNQETQYF
J: TRBJ1-1; V: TRBV28; CDR3: CASSSGQLMNTEAFF
J: TRBJ2-2; V: TRBV19; CDR3: CASNRGLDTGELFF
J: TRBJ2-7; V: TRBV28; CDR3: CASIPSGLGPPEAYEQYF
J: TRBJ1-1; V: TRBV6-6; CDR3: CASTQQGGTEAFF
J: TRBJ1-3; V: TRBV7-8; CDR3: CASSLVSGSGNTIYF
J: TRBJ1-3; V: TRBV13; CDR3: CASSPRQGWGNTIYF
J: TRBJ1-2; V: TRBV6-5; CDR3: CASSYGAGDTSSLTF
J: TRBJ2-3; V: TRBV15; CDR3: CATSRGAGGGADTQYF
J: TRBJ2-1; V: TRBV4-1; CDR3: CASSHATRSVMGEQFF
J: TRBJ1-4; V: TRBV18; CDR3: CASSPLTGEEKLFF
J: TRBJ1-2; V: TRBV3-1/TRBV3-2; CDR3: CASSQDGTGGSSGYTF
J: TRBJ1-3; V: TRBV4-1; CDR3: CASSQERTIAGNTIYF
J: TRBJ2-5; V: TRBV20-1; CDR3: CSASGLAGGTQETQYF
J: TRBJ2-7; V: TRBV7-9; CDR3: CASSRGGGGVYEQYF
J: TRBJ2-6; V: TRBV2; CDR3: CASSGRSSGANVLTF
J: TRBJ1-2; V: TRBV4-1; CDR3: CASSQPGGNYGYTF
J: TRBJ1-2; V: TRBV6-5; CDR3: CASSLYQADLYGYTF
J: TRBJ2-2; V: TRBV4-2; CDR3: CASSRPGTSGFTGELFF
J: TRBJ1-5; V: TRBV5-6; CDR3: CASSGQYQPQHF
J: TRBJ1-2; V: TRBV4-3; CDR3: CASSQVQGGNYGYTF
J: TRBJ1-2; V: TRBV4-1; CDR3: CASSQDREQNYGYTF
J: TRBJ2-1; V: TRBV9; CDR3: CASSVGGLPQFF
J: TRBJ1-1; V: TRBV18; CDR3: CASSPPGQPLNTEAFF
J: TRBJ2-1; V: TRBV5-4; CDR3: CASSLAVGGWGNEQFF
J: TRBJ2-3; V: TRBV11-2; CDR3: CASSLGLAIGTDTQYF
J: TRBJ2-2; V: TRBV7-9; CDR3: CASSPGLGSSGELFF
J: TRBJ2-2; V: TRBV7-3; CDR3: CASSLLGGLYYSTGELFF
J: TRBJ1-2; V: TRBV28; CDR3: CASRHTIGANYGYTF
J: TRBJ1-2; V: TRBV3-1/TRBV3-2; CDR3: CASSQGQGNYGYTF
J: TRBJ1-5; V: TRBV4-2; CDR3: CASSQGTGNQPQHF
J: TRBJ2-7; V: TRBV15; CDR3: CATSSLGGGSRNSYEQYF
J: TRBJ2-7; V: TRBV3-1/TRBV3-2; CDR3: CASSQDAGSYEQYF
J: TRBJ1-2; V: TRBV29-1; CDR3: CSVGDRYGYTF
J: TRBJ1-1; V: TRBV5-8; CDR3: CASSLARWDTDLNTEAFF
J: TRBJ2-1; V: TRBV5-6; CDR3: CASGVLAGGSYNEQFF
J: TRBJ1-1; V: TRBV19; CDR3: CASSTGTVNTEAFF
J: TRBJ1-1; V: TRBV18; CDR3: CASSLNRRMNTEAFF
J: TRBJ1-4; V: TRBV5-1; CDR3: CASRITGANEKLFF
J: TRBJ2-1; V: TRBV5-1; CDR3: CASSLVGTGYNEQFF
J: TRBJ1-5; V: TRBV2; CDR3: CASSEGRGNQPQHF
J: TRBJ1-2; V: TRBV28; CDR3: CASLPRGYGYTF
J: TRBJ2-7; V: TRBV11-3; CDR3: CASSSLGQHEQYF
J: TRBJ1-2; V: TRBV16; CDR3: CASSQEQGYYGYTF
J: TRBJ1-1; V: TRBV5-6; CDR3: CASSRDTAGAFF
J: TRBJ1-1; V: TRBV19; CDR3: CASSIREMGGAFF
J: TRBJ2-7; V: TRBV27; CDR3: CASSLFPGTGSYEQYF
J: TRBJ1-4; V: TRBV7-2; CDR3: CASSLGRFATNEKLFF
J: TRBJ2-2; V: TRBV19; CDR3: CASRSGTRLYTGELFF